These 31 T cell receptor beta chains came from one sample sequenced in a study of blood T cells in healthy people across ages. A second PCR of about 7 to 11 cycles used a sample-barcoded 5' primer and a J-beta primer mix. TCRdb analysed the 5' RACE reads with MiXCR anew, one entry per CDR3 protein. The sample has roughly 1,000,000 distinct CDR3 sequences, under 30% seen once. The sample was also reused in another study, on T cells of mothers and their children.

The sequencing sample was made of blood. Source of these receptors: a girl aged 2 to 9 in good health.

This clonotype was seen only a few times. The chain uses TRBV7-2 and TRBJ2-4, with D possibly matching TRBD2 (5 bases). Germline assignment: CDR1 SGHTA and CDR2 FQGNSA. With 2 bases removed from V and 10 bases from J, the gap between germline ends came to 9 bases. The CDR3 spans 12 residues. The DNA for the CDR3 is TGTGCCAGCAGCTTATTACGGGGAATTCAGTACTTC. Amino acids: CASSLLRGIQYF.

This clonotype has a count of ten or more. The genes are TRBV2 and TRBJ2-7, with 8 bases identical to TRBD1. Germline V gene sequence: CDR1 SNHLY, CDR2 FYNNEI. This CDR3 is 12 amino acids long. Trimming took 9 bases from V and 2 from J; bases not matched to a gene: 3. CDR3 residues: CASRQGPYEQYF. The CDR3 DNA follows: TGTGCCAGTAGACAGGGGCCCTACGAGCAGTACTTC.

In DNA form, the CDR3 reads TGTGCCAGCAGCTTAGAATCGGAGGGCACTGAAGCTTTCTTT. Amino acids: CASSLESEGTEAFF. The rearrangement joins TRBV11-2 to TRBJ1-1; D unresolved. The CDR3 is 14 amino acids. V lost 0 bases to trimming and J lost 4 bases, with 9 bases between them. Germline values: CDR1 SGHAT, CDR2 FQNNGV.

This rearrangement joins TRBV19 to TRBJ1-6; possible D gene TRBD1, 6 bases. The CDR3 has 14 amino acids. Trimming removed 8 bases at V and 7 bases at J, with 15 bases between. The V gene's germline CDR1 is LNHDA and CDR2 SQIVND (reference sequence). CDR3 residues: CASQQGSENSPLHF. The CDR3 coding sequence is TGTGCCAGTCAACAGGGTTCTGAGAATTCACCCCTCCACTTT. The full variable domain, completed using reference TRBV19 and TRBJ1-6, is DGGITQSPKYLFRKEGQNVTLSCEQNLNHDAMYWYRQDPGQGLRLIYYSQIVNDFQKGDIAEGYSVSREKKESFPLTVTSAQKNPTAFYLCASQQGSENSPLHFGNGTRLTVT.

This chain uses TRBV12-3 or TRBV12-4 with TRBJ2-5, with D unresolved. The V end lost 7 bases, the J end lost 5 bases, and 17 bases lay between the germline ends. CDR3 length: 14 amino acids. The CDR3 DNA reads TGTGCCAGCACCAAACAGCCCCTAGGGGAGACCCAGTACTTC. Its translation: CASTKQPLGETQYF.

V is TRBV28 and J is TRBJ2-1; possibly TRBD2 for D (5 bases). The CDR3 has 16 amino acids. CDR1 MDHEN and CDR2 SYDVKM come from the germline V gene. Trimming stripped 4 bases from V and 1 base from J, with 14 bases between. In nucleotides, the CDR3 is TGTGCCAGCAGTTCCGTGGAGGTGGATTCCTACAATGAGCAGTTCTTC. Amino acids: CASSSVEVDSYNEQFF.

The chain joins TRBV4-3 to TRBJ1-1; D not certain. The germline gives CDR1 LGHNA, CDR2 YSLEER. The CDR3 extends over 13 amino acids. V was shortened by 7 bases and J by 7 bases, with 16 bases between the two germline ends. The CDR3 nucleotides read TGCGCCAGCACTCCCCCGGGTGTGAGTGAAGCTTTCTTT. Protein: CASTPPGVSEAFF.

V gene TRBV6-1 combines with J gene TRBJ2-1, with 7 bases matching TRBD2. This CDR3 comprises 16 residues. The ends lost 1 base at V and 7 bases at J; junction bases unmatched: 10. Germline V CDR1 and CDR2: MNHNS, SASEGT. DNA for the CDR3: TGTGCCAGCAGTGAAGTCGCTAGCGGAGGGTGGAATGAGCAGTTCTTC. Its protein product is CASSEVASGGWNEQFF.

As to this clonotype: It is likely a read error, because the conserved phenylalanine at the end of the CDR3 is missing. The limits of the CDR3 on the DNA are not certain, so only TCRdb's listed CDR3 is given. This chain links TRBV11-2 with TRBJ2-3; the table names TRBD2, a call not compared with the DNA. The germline V gene has CDR1 SGHAT and CDR2 FQNNGV. Ends included, the CDR3 has 13 residues. The CDR3 loop is CASSSITPRTRDS.

There are a few counts of this clonotype. V usage is TRBV29-1 and J usage is TRBJ2-2, with 9 bases matching TRBD1. The CDR3 covers 17 residues. Germline loops: CDR1 SQVTM, CDR2 ANQGSEA. The V segment lost 5 bases and the J segment 7 bases; nucleotides outside the gene matches: 17. CDR3 bases: TGCAGCGTTCAAGGATTGGACAGGGGACCGAGTAGCGGGGAGCTGTTTTTT. This codes for CSVQGLDRGPSSGELFF.

The chain couples TRBV4-1 to TRBJ1-6; weak D call: TRBD1 (5 bases). CDR3 length: 15 residues. Germline loops: CDR1 MGHRA, CDR2 YSYEKL. V was shortened by 0 bases and J by 5 bases, with 8 bases between the two germline ends. This CDR3 reads CASSQEAGDNSPLHF. CDR3 DNA: TGCGCCAGCAGCCAAGAAGCGGGGGATAATTCACCCCTCCACTTT.

This clonotype came up a few times. The chain couples TRBV10-3 to TRBJ2-3; 9 nucleotides line up with TRBD1. CDR1 is ENHRY and CDR2 is SYGVKD in the germline V gene. CDR3 size: 15 residues. The trim removed 6 bases at V and 0 bases at J, leaving 4 bases unmatched. CDR3 region: CAISLGTGSTDTQYF. CDR3 coding DNA: TGTGCCATCAGCCTAGGGACAGGGAGCACAGATACGCAGTATTTT.

The V and J genes are TRBV6-6 and TRBJ2-3, with D possibly TRBD1 on 7 matching bases. There are 15 residues in the CDR3. Germline-derived CDR1 and CDR2 are MNHNY and SVGAGI (reference sequence). Trimming stripped 2 bases from V and 2 bases from J, with 11 bases between. Here the CDR3 reads CASSYQGGDTDTQYF. DNA of the CDR3: TGTGCCAGCAGTTACCAGGGGGGTGACACAGATACGCAGTATTTT.

The chain combines TRBV7-2 with TRBJ2-7; 7 bases are shared with TRBD1. The trim removed 7 bases at V and 7 bases at J, leaving 16 bases unmatched. Germline lookup yields CDR1 SGHTA and CDR2 FQGNSA. The CDR3 extends over 15 amino acids. The CDR3 here is CASTEAQGSMGEQYF. The CDR3 DNA is TGTGCCAGCACCGAGGCACAGGGGTCGATGGGGGAGCAGTACTTC.

This clonotype was counted only a few times. This chain joins TRBV29-1 and TRBJ2-3, with 9 nucleotides matching TRBD2. J was trimmed by 6 bases and V by 5 bases; bases with no gene match: 6. Germline V gene data show CDR1 as SQVTM and CDR2 as ANQGSEA. The CDR3 extends over 13 amino acids. The DNA for the CDR3 is TGCAGCGTTCGCGGGAGGGCAAGGGATACGCAGTATTTT. This sequence encodes CSVRGRARDTQYF.

CDR3 residues: CASSFDGFAANVLTF. For the CDR3, the DNA is TGTGCCAGCAGCTTCGACGGTTTCGCAGCCAACGTCCTGACTTTC. The gene calls are TRBV5-4 and TRBJ2-7; D not certain. The DNA end is a closer match to TRBJ2-6, so the J assignment may be wrong. The germline CDR1 and CDR2 sequences are SGHNT and YYREEE (reference sequence). The length of the CDR3 is 15 residues.

In its sample, this clonotype was seen many times. The gene calls are TRBV11-3 and TRBJ2-3; D not certain. V shed 3 bases and J shed 2 bases, with 3 bases lying between them. The germline V gene has CDR1 SGHNT and CDR2 YENEEA. The CDR3 has 12 amino acids. CDR3 bases: TGTGCCAGCAGCTTCGCCACAGATACGCAGTATTTT. Translation gives CASSFATDTQYF.

This clonotype has only a few counts. The chain employs TRBV27 and TRBJ2-5; 11 nucleotides match TRBD2. V lost 6 bases to trimming and J lost 2 bases; unmatched junction nucleotides: 5. The length of the CDR3 is 15 residues. Germline V lookup: CDR1 MNHEY, CDR2 SMNVEV (reference sequence). CDR3 residues: CASSWTSGRQETQYF. CDR3 nucleotides: TGTGCCAGCAGCTGGACTAGCGGGCGGCAAGAGACCCAGTACTTC.

The chain employs TRBV29-1 and TRBJ1-2; no firm D call. Germline lookup yields CDR1 SQVTM and CDR2 ANQGSEA. The CDR3 is 11 residues long. V gave up 5 bases and J gave up 11 bases, with 15 bases separating them. The CDR3 reads CSVFSTMGYTF. The CDR3 bases are TGCAGCGTTTTCTCCACCATGGGTTACACCTTC.

The chain recombines TRBV20-1 with TRBJ2-7; TRBD2 agrees at 11 bases. CDR1 and CDR2 (germline): DFQATT, SNEGSKA (reference sequence). Unmatched junction bases numbered 13, after V lost 8 bases and J lost 4 bases. The CDR3 spans 15 residues. CDR3 nucleotides: TGCAGTCCCCGACCCCGACTAGCGGGGATATACGAGCAGTACTTC. It yields the protein CSPRPRLAGIYEQYF.

This clonotype was seen at least ten times. The chain joins TRBV18 to TRBJ2-7; D unresolved. Per germline, CDR1 KGHSH and CDR2 LQKENI. The CDR3 spans 12 residues. V was cut by 3 bases and J by 1 base, with 4 bases left in between. CDR3 residues: CASSPASYEQYF. The CDR3 nucleotides are TGTGCCAGCTCACCCGCATCCTACGAGCAGTACTTC.

The chain carries TRBV29-1 and TRBJ1-1; no clear D. CDR1 is SQVTM, CDR2 ANQGSEA, per germline. This CDR3 is 14 amino acids long. V lost 0 bases, J lost 1 base, and 9 bases lay in between. CDR3 residues: CSVEEYLRNTEAFF. CDR3 coding DNA: TGCAGCGTTGAAGAGTATTTGAGGAACACTGAAGCTTTCTTT.

About this clonotype itself: The germline gene is not matched at one end of the junction; a read error may be the cause. V is TRBV29-1 and J is TRBJ2-5; D is unclear. The CDR3 has 13 residues. Germline V CDR1 and CDR2: SQVTM, ANQGSEA. The CDR3 sequence is CSVVPPLPLRSFF. The CDR3 coding sequence is TGCAGCGTTGTGCCCCCTTTGCCTCTGCGTTCGTTCTTC. Supplemented by reference TRBV29-1 and TRBJ2-5, the full variable domain reads SAVISQKPSRDICQRGTSLTIQCQVDSQVTMMFWYRQQPGQSLTLIATANQGSEATYESGFVIDKFPISRPNLTFSTLTVSNMSPEDSSIYLCSVVPPLPLRSFFGPGTRLLVL.

The V gene is TRBV27, the J gene TRBJ2-5; weak D call: TRBD2 (6 bases). The DNA end is more similar to TRBJ2-7, so the J call may be wrong. The CDR3 is made up of 13 amino acids. The germline gives CDR1 MNHEY, CDR2 SMNVEV (reference sequence). CDR3 DNA sequence: TGTGCCAGCAGTCTATTTAGCGGAGACGAGCAGTACTTC. Its translation is CASSLFSGDEQYF.

This clonotype turned up a few times. The chain is built from TRBV29-1 and TRBJ1-1; D gene unclear. The V and J ends lost 6 bases and 0 bases respectively, with 11 bases between them. This CDR3 contains 13 residues. Germline values: CDR1 SQVTM, CDR2 ANQGSEA. The CDR3 loop reads CSVVDGLNTEAFF. CDR3 nucleotides: TGCAGCGTGGTGGACGGATTGAACACTGAAGCTTTCTTT.

The chain is built from TRBV28 and TRBJ2-7, with a tentative D call TRBD2 (5 bases). The germline V and J ends were trimmed by 6 bases and 6 bases, with 15 bases remaining between them. Germline assignment: CDR1 MDHEN and CDR2 SYDVKM. The CDR3 consists of 13 residues. CDR3 in DNA: TGTGCCAGCAGCCGGGATTCCAAGAGCGAGCAGTACTTC. Translated, it gives CASSRDSKSEQYF.

Ten or more counts support this clonotype. The chain joins TRBV4-2 to TRBJ2-5; D remains unclear. The end of the DNA is better explained by TRBJ2-1, so the J call may be wrong. Germline CDR1 and CDR2: LGHNA and YNFKEQ. The length of the CDR3 is 14 residues. The CDR3 nucleotides read TGTGCCAGCAGCCAAGAATTAAGGATGAATGAGCAGTTCTTC. It codes for CASSQELRMNEQFF.

The chain is built from TRBV20-1 and TRBJ2-1, with 7 bases aligning to TRBD1. The J call may be mistaken, given a closer DNA end match to TRBJ2-5. The CDR3 spans 13 residues. Germline-derived CDR1 and CDR2 are DFQATT and SNEGSKA (reference sequence). The CDR3 coding sequence is TGCAGTGTCCCGGGGACAGACCAAGAGACCCAGTACTTC. Amino acids: CSVPGTDQETQYF.

This clonotype was counted between two and nine times. This rearrangement joins TRBV11-2 to TRBJ2-1, with TRBD2 matching 11 bases. CDR1 is SGHAT and CDR2 is FQNNGV in the germline V gene. This CDR3 spans 16 amino acids. V shed 5 bases and J 6 bases; nucleotides not matched to a gene: 9. In nucleotides, the CDR3 is TGTGCCAGCAGCGAAATAGCGGGAGGGCCCGGCAATGAGCAGTTCTTC. Translation gives CASSEIAGGPGNEQFF.

In its sample, this clonotype was seen a few times. This chain joins TRBV20-1 and TRBJ2-5; tentatively, D is TRBD2 (6 bases). Germline CDR1 and CDR2: DFQATT and SNEGSKA (reference sequence). Trimming removed 3 bases from V and 1 base from J, with 15 bases in between. The CDR3 spans 15 residues. CDR3 coding DNA: TGCAGTGCTAGGAGGGACTCCAGAAGCCAAGAGACCCAGTACTTC. Its translation: CSARRDSRSQETQYF.

This clonotype showed up just a few times. J is TRBJ2-1 and V is TRBV20-1, with 10 positions matching TRBD2. This CDR3 has 15 amino acids. Germline V gene sequence: CDR1 DFQATT, CDR2 SNEGSKA (reference sequence). J gave up 2 bases and V 5 bases, and 6 bases lay outside the gene matches. The chain's CDR3 is CSAARLAGTYNEQFF. CDR3 DNA: TGCAGTGCTGCCCGACTAGCGGGCACCTACAATGAGCAGTTCTTC.